This T cell receptor beta chain stems from a study of cytomegalovirus exposure and HLA in healthy donors. Study outcomes and limitations: Specificity of a few CMV-associated chains for CMV antigens was verified in vitro. The finding came from a later analysis; first-cohort TCR clusters tended to co-occur in the roughly 120 validation repertoires. Cytomegalovirus status was reportedly diagnosed by the classifier with high specificity and sensitivity. Researchers counted roughly 150 TCR beta chains as cytomegalovirus-associated.

V was pared by 2 bases and J by 1 base, with 6 bases between. This CDR3 has 13 amino acids. Germline V lookup: CDR1 LGHNA, CDR2 YNFKEQ. In regard to this clone: The antigen remains unidentified.

Method: immunoSEQ multiplex PCR; TCRdb's copy keeps in-frame clones and lacks some. In the table there are 260,000 or so clones, about nine tenths of which are singletons. This receptor was obtained from a woman in her 30s in good health and CMV-seronegative. This chain joins TRBV4-2 and TRBJ2-7; TRBD2 is a possible D gene (5 bases). The sample taken for sequencing was PBMCs. CDR3 loop: CASSQSGSYEQYF. In DNA, the CDR3 is TGTGCCAGCAGCCAAAGCGGATCCTACGAGCAGTACTTC.